Listed below are T cell receptor beta chains from one sample, sequenced in a study of blood T cell repertoires in COVID-19. Here immunoSEQ multiplex PCR was the method, and the copy in TCRdb shows in-frame clones only, minus some. The sample contains 180,000 or so clones, approximately 89% of which appear only once. The source material was peripheral blood. These receptors were taken from a woman aged 60-75 years with acute or convalescent COVID-19. Each CDR3 is given with its conserved first and last residue. The D gene is left open where the match is weak. The size entry is marked missing in some rows and otherwise reads once, few, many or a size class.

J gene: TRBJ2-1; clone size: once; D gene: NA; CDR3 length: 15; V gene: TRBV6-5; CDR3 protein: CASSSGGGGYNEQFF; CDR3 DNA: TGTGCCAGCAGTTCCGGAGGGGGGGGATACAATGAGCAGTTCTTC
J gene: TRBJ2-1; clone size: NA; D gene: TRBD1; CDR3 length: 15; V gene: TRBV24-1; CDR3 protein: CATSDGQGGRNEQFF; CDR3 DNA: TGTGCCACCAGTGATGGACAGGGTGGGCGCAATGAGCAGTTCTTC
J gene: TRBJ2-5; clone size: NA; D gene: TRBD1; CDR3 length: 15; V gene: TRBV24-1; CDR3 protein: CATSDNGQGGETQYF; CDR3 DNA: TGTGCCACCAGTGACAACGGACAGGGGGGCGAGACCCAGTACTTC
J gene: TRBJ1-6; clone size: NA; D gene: NA; CDR3 length: 13; V gene: TRBV3-1/TRBV3-2; CDR3 protein: CASSRLERSPLHF; CDR3 DNA: TGTGCCAGCAGCCGCCTGGAGAGGTCACCCCTCCACTTT
J gene: TRBJ1-2; clone size: NA; D gene: NA; CDR3 length: 14; V gene: TRBV5-1; CDR3 protein: CASSGQIPNYGYTF; CDR3 DNA: TGCGCCAGCAGCGGACAGATACCTAACTATGGCTACACCTTC
J gene: TRBJ2-3; clone size: few; D gene: NA; CDR3 length: 13; V gene: TRBV7-2; CDR3 protein: CASSFGGTDTQYF; CDR3 DNA: TGTGCCAGCAGCTTCGGGGGCACAGATACGCAGTATTTT
J gene: TRBJ2-3; clone size: NA; D gene: NA; CDR3 length: 15; V gene: TRBV27; CDR3 protein: CASSSSYSNTDTQYF; CDR3 DNA: TGTGCCAGCAGTTCATCCTACTCGAACACAGATACGCAGTATTTT
J gene: TRBJ1-2; clone size: few; D gene: NA; CDR3 length: 12; V gene: TRBV19; CDR3 protein: CASSGPGYGYTF; CDR3 DNA: TGTGCCAGTAGTGGGCCGGGGTATGGCTACACCTTC
J gene: TRBJ2-5; clone size: NA; D gene: TRBD2; CDR3 length: 18; V gene: TRBV18; CDR3 protein: CASSIREGGLAGHETQYF; CDR3 DNA: TGTGCCAGCTCAATCCGCGAGGGGGGACTAGCGGGACACGAGACCCAGTACTTC
J gene: TRBJ1-2; clone size: few; D gene: NA; CDR3 length: 15; V gene: TRBV19; CDR3 protein: CASSAPAVFNYGYTF; CDR3 DNA: TGTGCCAGTAGTGCCCCTGCAGTGTTTAACTATGGCTACACCTTC
J gene: TRBJ2-1; clone size: NA; D gene: TRBD2; CDR3 length: 15; V gene: TRBV5-1; CDR3 protein: CASSPTSGRLNEQFF; CDR3 DNA: TGCGCCAGCAGCCCGACTAGCGGGAGGCTAAATGAGCAGTTCTTC
J gene: TRBJ1-5; clone size: once; D gene: TRBD1; CDR3 length: 14; V gene: TRBV28; CDR3 protein: CASSQGGSNQPQHF; CDR3 DNA: TGTGCCAGCTCCCAGGGGGGTAGCAATCAGCCCCAGCATTTT
J gene: TRBJ2-7; clone size: NA; D gene: NA; CDR3 length: 14; V gene: TRBV9; CDR3 protein: CASSVGRGSYEQYF; CDR3 DNA: TGTGCCAGCAGCGTAGGAAGGGGAAGCTACGAGCAGTACTTC
J gene: TRBJ1-1; clone size: NA; D gene: NA; CDR3 length: 13; V gene: TRBV12-3/TRBV12-4; CDR3 protein: CASTEQTNTEAFF; CDR3 DNA: TGTGCCAGCACCGAACAGACGAACACTGAAGCTTTCTTT
J gene: TRBJ2-2; clone size: NA; D gene: TRBD1; CDR3 length: 15; V gene: TRBV19; CDR3 protein: CASSQTGGGTGELFF; CDR3 DNA: TGTGCCAGTAGTCAGACAGGGGGAGGCACCGGGGAGCTGTTTTTT
J gene: TRBJ1-1; clone size: NA; D gene: NA; CDR3 length: 15; V gene: TRBV28; CDR3 protein: CASSSPVGPRSEAFF; CDR3 DNA: TGTGCCAGCAGTTCCCCAGTGGGGCCCCGGAGTGAAGCTTTCTTT
J gene: TRBJ2-3; clone size: NA; D gene: TRBD2; CDR3 length: 16; V gene: TRBV19; CDR3 protein: CASSIGNSGGTDTQYF; CDR3 DNA: TGTGCCAGTAGTATAGGGAATAGCGGGGGCACAGATACGCAGTATTTT
J gene: TRBJ1-2; clone size: NA; D gene: NA; CDR3 length: 14; V gene: TRBV7-2; CDR3 protein: CASSVMARAYGYTF; CDR3 DNA: TGTGCCAGCAGCGTGATGGCCAGGGCCTATGGCTACACCTTC
J gene: TRBJ2-3; clone size: NA; D gene: TRBD2; CDR3 length: 16; V gene: TRBV5-6; CDR3 protein: CASSLAIVAGEDTQYF; CDR3 DNA: TGTGCCAGCAGCTTGGCGATTGTAGCGGGAGAGGACACGCAGTATTTT
J gene: TRBJ2-7; clone size: NA; D gene: NA; CDR3 length: 13; V gene: TRBV28; CDR3 protein: CASNTRVSYEQYF; CDR3 DNA: TGTGCCAGCAATACCAGGGTCTCCTACGAGCAGTACTTC
J gene: TRBJ2-1; clone size: NA; D gene: TRBD2; CDR3 length: 15; V gene: TRBV5-1; CDR3 protein: CASSLDGGSFNEQFF; CDR3 DNA: TGCGCCAGCAGCTTGGATGGCGGGAGCTTCAATGAGCAGTTCTTC
J gene: TRBJ2-1; clone size: NA; D gene: TRBD2; CDR3 length: 12; V gene: TRBV30; CDR3 protein: CAWTGGKNEQFF; CDR3 DNA: TGTGCCTGGACGGGAGGGAAGAATGAGCAGTTCTTC
J gene: TRBJ2-7; clone size: NA; D gene: TRBD2; CDR3 length: 14; V gene: TRBV5-4; CDR3 protein: CASSGDSGRYEQYF; CDR3 DNA: TGTGCCAGCAGCGGTGATAGCGGGAGGTACGAGCAGTACTTC
J gene: TRBJ2-1; clone size: NA; D gene: TRBD2; CDR3 length: 14; V gene: TRBV2; CDR3 protein: CASTGGSSYNEQFF; CDR3 DNA: TGTGCCAGCACCGGGGGGAGTTCCTACAATGAGCAGTTCTTC
J gene: TRBJ1-2; clone size: NA; D gene: NA; CDR3 length: 14; V gene: TRBV5-1; CDR3 protein: CASSLAVYSSGYTF; CDR3 DNA: TGCGCCAGCAGCTTGGCCGTTTACAGCTCTGGCTACACCTTC
J gene: TRBJ2-1; clone size: few; D gene: NA; CDR3 length: 16; V gene: TRBV2; CDR3 protein: CASSGTLARGGNEQFF; CDR3 DNA: TGTGCCAGCAGTGGGACTCTAGCACGGGGTGGGAATGAGCAGTTCTTC
J gene: TRBJ1-2; clone size: once; D gene: NA; CDR3 length: 15; V gene: TRBV7-3; CDR3 protein: CASSSYPDSNYGYTF; CDR3 DNA: TGTGCCAGCAGCTCCTATCCGGACAGTAACTATGGCTACACCTTC
J gene: TRBJ1-5; clone size: NA; D gene: NA; CDR3 length: 16; V gene: TRBV18; CDR3 protein: CASSSGQRGTNQPQHF; CDR3 DNA: TGTGCCAGCTCATCAGGACAGCGTGGCACTAATCAGCCCCAGCATTTT
J gene: TRBJ2-3; clone size: NA; D gene: NA; CDR3 length: 13; V gene: TRBV9; CDR3 protein: CASSTSGPDTQYF; CDR3 DNA: TGTGCCAGCAGCACCTCAGGGCCAGATACGCAGTATTTT
J gene: TRBJ1-1; clone size: NA; D gene: NA; CDR3 length: 13; V gene: TRBV30; CDR3 protein: CAWSVGRDTEAFF; CDR3 DNA: TGTGCCTGGAGTGTGGGCAGGGACACTGAAGCTTTCTTT
J gene: TRBJ1-1; clone size: NA; D gene: NA; CDR3 length: 15; V gene: TRBV6-5; CDR3 protein: CASSSGAGMNTEAFF; CDR3 DNA: TGTGCCAGCAGTTCTGGCGCGGGTATGAACACTGAAGCTTTCTTT
J gene: TRBJ2-1; clone size: NA; D gene: TRBD2; CDR3 length: 15; V gene: TRBV9; CDR3 protein: CASSDGLAGRNEQFF; CDR3 DNA: TGTGCCAGCAGCGATGGACTAGCGGGGCGGAATGAGCAGTTCTTC